The rows below give T cell receptor beta chains drawn from one sample of a study of T-cell reconstitution after alpha-beta-depleted transplantation in children. TCRdb re-called the PCR reads through MiXCR, storing one row per CDR3 protein. Of under 75,000 distinct CDR3 sequences detected, around 9.9% appear once; the ten largest clones hold around 13%. Here the sequenced sample was PBMCs, taken before TCRalphabeta/CD19-depleted stem cell transplant. The receptors originated from a boy younger than 18 with acute myeloid leukemia, due to receive a stem cell transplant. CDR3s include the opening cysteine and the closing phenylalanine or tryptophan. The D gene is left open where the match is weak. Only some rows state a clone size, as once, few, many or a class for expanded clones.

TRBJ1-5 | NA | TRBV6-2/TRBV6-3 | few | TGTGCCAGCAGTTCTACGACAGGCCAACAGCCCCAGCATTTT | CASSSTTGQQPQHF
TRBJ2-2 | TRBD2 | TRBV5-1 | many | TGCGCCAGCAACCCGCGGGGGACGAACACCGGGGAGCTGTTTTTT | CASNPRGTNTGELFF
TRBJ2-5 | TRBD1 | TRBV5-6 | many | TGTGCCAGCAGCCAACCGGGACAGGGGCTGTTAGAGACCCAGTACTTC | CASSQPGQGLLETQYF
TRBJ2-1 | NA | TRBV20-1 | many | TGCAGTGCAGAGGACTGGCCTAGGCAGTTCTTC | CSAEDWPRQFF
TRBJ1-5 | TRBD1 | TRBV20-1 | many | TGCAGTGCTAGACCCGGGACAGGGGTAAATCAGCCCCAGCATTTT | CSARPGTGVNQPQHF
TRBJ2-5 | TRBD2 | TRBV3-1 | once | TGTGCCAGCAGCTGCCTAAGGTTGCAGGGAGGGTTCCAAGAGACCCAGTACTTC | CASSCLRLQGGFQETQYF
TRBJ2-7 | NA | TRBV20-1 | many | TGCAGTGGATCCCCCACCGGCTCCATCTCCTACGAGCAGTACTTC | CSGSPTGSISYEQYF
TRBJ2-3 | TRBD2 | TRBV20-1 | many | TGCAGTGCTAGCGGGGGACTAGGGAGCACAGATACGCAGTATTTT | CSASGGLGSTDTQYF
TRBJ2-1 | TRBD2 | TRBV27 | many | TGTGCCAGCAGTCCAACTAGCGGGGCCTCGGGTGAGCAGTTCTTC | CASSPTSGASGEQFF
TRBJ2-7 | NA | TRBV4-3 | many | TGCGCCAGCAGCCAAGTGGGTCTCAATGAGCAGTACTTC | CASSQVGLNEQYF
TRBJ2-5 | NA | TRBV5-1 | many | TGCGCCAGCAGCTTTGGCGGGAAAGAGACCCAGTACTTC | CASSFGGKETQYF
TRBJ1-1 | TRBD1 | TRBV18 | many | TGTGCCAGCTCCCGGGACAGGCTAATGAACACTGAAGCTTTCTTT | CASSRDRLMNTEAFF
TRBJ2-5 | TRBD2 | TRBV12-3/TRBV12-4 | many | TGTGCCAGCAGTTTCTCGGGACTACGAGAGACCCAGTACTTC | CASSFSGLRETQYF
TRBJ1-1 | NA | TRBV25-1 | many | TGTGCCAGCAGTATGTGGGTGAACACTGAAGCTTTCTTT | CASSMWVNTEAFF
TRBJ2-3 | NA | TRBV20-1 | NA | TGCAGTGCTAGTGCTGACTTCGATACGCAGTATTTT | CSASADFDTQYF
TRBJ2-2 | NA | TRBV5-5 | many | TGTGCCAGCAGCTTGGGGCAACCGAACACCGGGGAGCTGTTTTTT | CASSLGQPNTGELFF
TRBJ2-7 | NA | TRBV29-1 | NA | TGCAGCGTTGACCTCGGGGGAAGCTCCTACGAGCAGTACTTC | CSVDLGGSSYEQYF
TRBJ1-2 | NA | TRBV5-6 | many | TGTGCCAGCAGCTTGGCCTCGGGGGGAAGCTATGGCTACACCTTC | CASSLASGGSYGYTF
TRBJ2-6 | TRBD1 | TRBV20-1 | many | TGCAGTGCTAGATCCGGACAGGGGGCATGGGGGGCCAACGTCCTGACTTTC | CSARSGQGAWGANVLTF
TRBJ2-7 | NA | TRBV6-2/TRBV6-3 | many | TGTGCCAGCAGTCAAACGAACGAGCAGTACTTC | CASSQTNEQYF
TRBJ2-5 | TRBD2 | TRBV11-2 | few | TGTGCCAGCAGCACACAAACTAGCGGGAGGTACCGGGAGACCCAGTACTTC | CASSTQTSGRYRETQYF
TRBJ1-1 | NA | TRBV7-6 | many | TGTGCCAGCAGCCAGGACCCGGGGGCCACTGAAGCTTTCTTT | CASSQDPGATEAFF
TRBJ1-2 | NA | TRBV7-3 | many | TGTGCCAGCAGCTTAACGAGGACTGGGTATGGCTACACCTTC | CASSLTRTGYGYTF
TRBJ2-1 | NA | TRBV7-7 | many | TGTGCCAGCAGCCCCTCCCATGAGATCTACAATGAGCAGTTCTTC | CASSPSHEIYNEQFF
TRBJ1-1 | NA | TRBV12-5 | many | TGTGCTAGTGGTTTGGGACACTCGAACACTGAAGCTTTCTTT | CASGLGHSNTEAFF
TRBJ2-2 | TRBD1 | TRBV5-1 | many | TGCGCCAGCAGCAAGGGAGACAGGGAACCCGGGGAGCTGTTTTTT | CASSKGDREPGELFF
TRBJ2-5 | NA | TRBV29-1 | many | TGCAGCGTTGAAGACGTGGTAGGAGAGACCCAGTACTTC | CSVEDVVGETQYF
TRBJ2-5 | NA | TRBV6-2/TRBV6-3 | many | TGTGCCAGCAGTTATGGTTCTCAACAGTACTTC | CASSYGSQQYF
TRBJ2-1 | TRBD2 | TRBV12-3/TRBV12-4 | many | TGTGCCAGCAGTTTCGGGGGACTACCATACAATGAGCAGTTCTTC | CASSFGGLPYNEQFF
TRBJ2-5 | TRBD2 | TRBV4-2 | many | TGTGCCAGCAGCCAAGATGAACTAGCGGGAGGGGGGCAAGAGACCCAGTACTTC | CASSQDELAGGGQETQYF
TRBJ2-7 | NA | TRBV5-1 | many | TGCGCCAGCAGCTTGTCCGGGGACCGCTCTTTGGAGCAGTACTTC | CASSLSGDRSLEQYF
TRBJ1-1 | NA | TRBV4-1 | many | TGCGCCAGCAGCCAAGAAGGGGCGAACACTGAAGCTTTCTTT | CASSQEGANTEAFF
TRBJ1-1 | NA | TRBV7-9 | many | TGTGCCAGCAGCCTACAGATTACTGAAGCTTTCTTT | CASSLQITEAFF
TRBJ2-5 | TRBD2 | TRBV6-6 | many | TGTGCCAGCAGTTATGGCGGGGGGGAGACCCAGTACTTC | CASSYGGGETQYF
TRBJ2-1 | TRBD2 | TRBV7-7 | many | TGTGCTAGCAGCTCGCATTTGACTATCCCGGGGGGATACAATGAGCAGTTCTTC | CASSSHLTIPGGYNEQFF
TRBJ1-5 | NA | TRBV13 | many | TGTGCCAGCAGCTTCGGAAAGGGTCAGCCCCAGCATTTT | CASSFGKGQPQHF
TRBJ1-1 | TRBD1 | TRBV7-2 | many | TGTGCCAGCAGCTTAGGGACAGGTGATTGGAACACTGAAGCTTTCTTT | CASSLGTGDWNTEAFF
TRBJ2-5 | TRBD2 | TRBV12-3/TRBV12-4 | many | TGTGCCAGCAGGAGGGGGACTAGCTATGGAGAGACCCAGTACTTC | CASRRGTSYGETQYF
TRBJ1-1 | NA | TRBV20-1 | many | TGCAGTGCTGGCAGGGGGAACACTGAAGCTTTCTTT | CSAGRGNTEAFF